The 21 T cell receptor beta chains below were found in one sample sequenced in a study of cytomegalovirus exposure and HLA in healthy donors. The PCR used 60 Vbeta and 13 Jbeta primers. The assay was immunoSEQ multiplex PCR, and TCRdb's table has in-frame clones only and misses some. The data contain more than 150,000 clones, roughly 80% of them singletons. Material for sequencing was PBMCs. The receptor source for this set is a boy under 18 in good health and CMV-seronegative.

This clone was recorded only once. V gene TRBV6-1 combines with J gene TRBJ2-7; D is perhaps TRBD2 (8 bases). Germline CDR1 MNHNS, CDR2 SASEGT. This CDR3 has 16 amino acids. Trimming took 1 base from V and 6 from J, leaving 19 bases between them. CDR3 coding DNA: TGTGCCAGCAGTGAAGAGGCCGGGAGGGGGCCCTCCGAGCAGTACTTC. As protein: CASSEEAGRGPSEQYF.

This chain connects TRBV7-9 to TRBJ1-4; a weak D match, TRBD1 (6 bases). CDR1 and CDR2 (germline): SEHNR, FQNEAQ (reference sequence). This CDR3 spans 18 amino acids. V was cut by 1 base and J by 3 bases, with 18 bases left in between. CDR3 loop: CASSLGGGGGHPNEKLFF. The CDR3 region has the DNA TGTGCCAGCAGCTTAGGGGGCGGCGGGGGCCATCCTAATGAAAAACTGTTTTTT. Combining the CDR3 with reference TRBV7-9 and TRBJ1-4 gives the whole variable domain DTGVSQNPRHKITKRGQNVTFRCDPISEHNRLYWYRQTLGQGPEFLTYFQNEAQLEKSRLLSDRFSAERPKGSFSTLEIQRTEQGDSAMYLCASSLGGGGGHPNEKLFFGSGTQLSVL.

The chain links TRBV19 to TRBJ1-1; D remains unclear. This CDR3 contains 12 residues. Germline V CDR1 and CDR2: LNHDA, SQIVND (reference sequence). V was shortened by 2 bases and J by 8 bases, with 9 bases between the two germline ends. The CDR3 loop is CASSIRESEAFF. DNA for the CDR3: TGTGCCAGTAGTATACGGGAATCAGAAGCTTTCTTT.

The V call is TRBV19, the J call TRBJ1-6; 7 bases are a match to TRBD1. The CDR3 has 16 amino acids. With 5 bases clipped from V and 4 bases from J, the junction kept 8 bases outside the gene matches. Germline V lookup: CDR1 LNHDA, CDR2 SQIVND (reference sequence). CDR3 amino acids: CASSPRTGGYNSPLHF. CDR3 coding DNA: TGTGCCAGTAGTCCAAGGACAGGAGGTTATAATTCACCCCTCCACTTT.

The CDR3, as DNA: TGTGCCAGTGGGACAGGGACTGACACTGAAGCTTTCTTT. Its translation: CASGTGTDTEAFF. The chain links TRBV19 to TRBJ1-1; 9 positions match TRBD1. The V gene end was trimmed by 8 bases and the J gene end by 3 bases; junction bases not matched to a gene: 4. The CDR3 runs 13 residues. Germline V gives CDR1 LNHDA, CDR2 SQIVND (reference sequence). Drawing the rest from reference TRBV19 and TRBJ1-1, the complete variable domain is DGGITQSPKYLFRKEGQNVTLSCEQNLNHDAMYWYRQDPGQGLRLIYYSQIVNDFQKGDIAEGYSVSREKKESFPLTVTSAQKNPTAFYLCASGTGTDTEAFFGQGTRLTVV.

The chain links TRBV7-2 to TRBJ1-1; 12 bases are a match to TRBD1. With V trimmed by 5 bases and J by 6 bases, 10 bases remained unmatched. Germline CDR1 and CDR2: SGHTA and FQGNSA. The CDR3 sequence is 16 residues long. The CDR3 DNA is TGTGCCAGCAGCGGACCCCCGGGACAGGGGGCCCCTGAAGCTTTCTTT. Residues: CASSGPPGQGAPEAFF.

The chain links TRBV7-3 to TRBJ1-1; D call uncertain. Germline assignment: CDR1 SGHTA and CDR2 FQGTGA. The germline V and J ends were trimmed by 5 bases and 7 bases, with 8 bases remaining between them. This CDR3 has 11 amino acids. CDR3 sequence (DNA): TGTGCCAGCAGCCCGGGTCTTGAAGCTTTCTTT. Protein sequence: CASSPGLEAFF.

CDR3 DNA sequence: TGTGCCAGCTCACCAGTGAGGGACAGCCACTATGGCTACACCTTC. Its translation is CASSPVRDSHYGYTF. The V and J genes are TRBV18 and TRBJ1-2, with 7 bases that match TRBD1. Germline-derived CDR1 and CDR2 are KGHSH and LQKENI. After removal of 2 bases from V and 3 bases from J, the junction contained 6 bases not matched to a gene. This CDR3 comprises 15 residues. The whole variable domain, remainder taken from reference TRBV18 and TRBJ1-2, is NAGVMQNPRHLVRRRGQEARLRCSPMKGHSHVYWYRQLPEEGLKFMVYLQKENIIDESGMPKERFSAEFPKEGPSILRIQQVVRGDSAAYFCASSPVRDSHYGYTFGSGTRLTVV.

V usage is TRBV9 and J usage is TRBJ1-6; 9 nucleotides align to TRBD1. The CDR3 runs to 15 residues. Germline lookup yields CDR1 SGDLS and CDR2 YYNGEE. J lost 9 bases, V lost 4 bases, and 8 bases had no gene match. The CDR3 bases are TGTGCCAGCAGCAAACAGGGGGCGCGGAGTTCACCCCTCCACTTT. Translation gives CASSKQGARSSPLHF.

This clone has a single count. The V call is TRBV6-1, the J call TRBJ2-3; D is ambiguous. This CDR3 region has 13 residues. Germline CDR1 and CDR2: MNHNS and SASEGT. The ends were cut back, 2 bases at V and 2 bases at J, with 5 bases in the middle. The CDR3 nucleotides read TGTGCCAGCAGTGAAACTCCCACAGATACGCAGTATTTT. It is translated as CASSETPTDTQYF.

This sequence joins TRBV5-4 and TRBJ2-5; D is unclear. V lost 0 bases to trimming and J lost 5 bases, with 14 bases between them. Germline CDR1 SGHNT, CDR2 YYREEE (reference sequence). The CDR3 runs to 15 residues. CDR3 residues: CASSLDYGNGETQYF. The CDR3 nucleotides are TGTGCCAGCAGCTTGGACTACGGAAACGGTGAGACCCAGTACTTC. Drawing the rest from reference TRBV5-4 and TRBJ2-5, the complete variable domain is ETGVTQSPTHLIKTRGQQVTLRCSSQSGHNTVSWYQQALGQGPQFIFQYYREEENGRGNFPPRFSGLQFPNYSSELNVNALELDDSALYLCASSLDYGNGETQYFGPGTRLLVL.

This clone was seen only a few times. The chain employs TRBV25-1 and TRBJ1-3, with D perhaps TRBD1 (6 bases). Germline V gene lookup returns CDR1 MGHDK and CDR2 SYGVNS. Trimming pared 1 base from V and 3 bases from J, leaving 10 bases between. The CDR3 has 15 amino acids. This CDR3 is CASSESTGYGNTIYF. DNA for the CDR3: TGTGCCAGCAGTGAATCGACAGGATATGGAAACACCATATATTTT.

The chain has TRBV6-1 and TRBJ2-7; TRBD1 is a possible D gene (5 bases). This CDR3 has 12 residues. The V end was cut by 10 bases, the J end by 0 bases, with 10 bases between. Germline lookup yields CDR1 MNHNS and CDR2 SASEGT. The DNA of the CDR3 is TGTGCCACGGCACAGGCCTCCTACGAGCAGTACTTC. Protein product: CATAQASYEQYF.

The chain carries TRBV19 and TRBJ1-5, with 7 bases matching TRBD1. V gave up 4 bases and J gave up 3 bases; unmatched junction bases: 9. CDR1 LNHDA and CDR2 SQIVND come from the germline V gene (reference sequence). CDR3 length equals 16 residues. The CDR3 DNA follows: TGTGCCAGTAGTACGAGACAGGGAGGAAACAATCAGCCCCAGCATTTT. It codes for CASSTRQGGNNQPQHF. The entire variable domain, with the rest obtained from reference TRBV19 and TRBJ1-5, is as follows: DGGITQSPKYLFRKEGQNVTLSCEQNLNHDAMYWYRQDPGQGLRLIYYSQIVNDFQKGDIAEGYSVSREKKESFPLTVTSAQKNPTAFYLCASSTRQGGNNQPQHFGDGTRLSIL.

This chain links TRBV19 with TRBJ1-1, with 9 bases identical to TRBD1. Trimming removed 4 bases from V and 8 bases from J; junction bases left unmatched: 5. CDR1 is LNHDA, CDR2 SQIVND, per germline (reference sequence). This CDR3 spans 13 amino acids. The CDR3 spells CASSSSQGAEAFF. In DNA, the CDR3 is TGTGCCAGTAGTAGCTCACAGGGGGCCGAAGCTTTCTTT.

The V gene is TRBV10-3, the J gene TRBJ2-5, with TRBD1 matching 11 bases. This CDR3 comprises 14 residues. The trim removed 6 bases at V and 2 bases at J, leaving 2 bases unmatched. Germline CDR1 and CDR2: ENHRY and SYGVKD. The CDR3 reads CAIRGQGDQETQYF. In nucleotides, the CDR3 is TGTGCCATCAGGGGACAGGGGGATCAAGAGACCCAGTACTTC.

This clone occurred a few times. The V gene is TRBV5-4, the J gene TRBJ2-2; D ambiguous. Trimming took 0 bases from V and 6 from J, leaving 6 bases between them. CDR3 size: 13 residues. From germline, CDR1 is SGHNT and CDR2 YYREEE (reference sequence). The CDR3: CASSLGLPGELFF. CDR3 coding DNA: TGTGCCAGCAGCTTGGGACTTCCCGGGGAGCTGTTTTTT.

The chain recombines TRBV19 with TRBJ2-7, with D possibly being TRBD2 (6 bases). V was clipped by 8 bases and J by 2 bases, with 19 bases between them. The CDR3 length is 15 residues. Germline V gives CDR1 LNHDA, CDR2 SQIVND (reference sequence). The CDR3 DNA reads as TGTGCCAGTTCATCTCGGGGGACTCCCACCTACGAGCAGTACTTC. Its protein is CASSSRGTPTYEQYF.

This chain uses TRBV11-2 with TRBJ2-1; no definite D call. The V gene lost 5 bases and the J gene lost 8 bases, with 10 bases spanning the gap. CDR1 and CDR2 from the germline V gene are SGHAT and FQNNGV. The CDR3 sequence is 12 residues long. The CDR3 DNA sequence: TGTGCCAGCAGCGCGACATTTCATGAGCAGTTCTTC. Protein sequence: CASSATFHEQFF.

CDR3 DNA sequence: TGTGCCAGCAGCTCCCGACAGGGCTCCTACGAGCAGTACTTC. This gives the protein CASSSRQGSYEQYF. The chain joins TRBV11-2 to TRBJ2-7; 7 bases are shared with TRBD1. This CDR3 comprises 14 residues. V lost 4 bases and J lost 0; bases outside the gene matches: 3. The germline gives CDR1 SGHAT, CDR2 FQNNGV.

V and J are TRBV29-1 and TRBJ1-1, with TRBD1 matching over 8 bases. V trimming: 7 bases; J trimming: 8 bases; junction bases outside the gene matches: 15. Per germline, CDR1 SQVTM and CDR2 ANQGSEA. The CDR3 contains 14 residues. The CDR3 is CSGSPDREVGEAFF. CDR3 nucleotides: TGCAGCGGCAGCCCGGACAGGGAGGTGGGAGAAGCTTTCTTT.